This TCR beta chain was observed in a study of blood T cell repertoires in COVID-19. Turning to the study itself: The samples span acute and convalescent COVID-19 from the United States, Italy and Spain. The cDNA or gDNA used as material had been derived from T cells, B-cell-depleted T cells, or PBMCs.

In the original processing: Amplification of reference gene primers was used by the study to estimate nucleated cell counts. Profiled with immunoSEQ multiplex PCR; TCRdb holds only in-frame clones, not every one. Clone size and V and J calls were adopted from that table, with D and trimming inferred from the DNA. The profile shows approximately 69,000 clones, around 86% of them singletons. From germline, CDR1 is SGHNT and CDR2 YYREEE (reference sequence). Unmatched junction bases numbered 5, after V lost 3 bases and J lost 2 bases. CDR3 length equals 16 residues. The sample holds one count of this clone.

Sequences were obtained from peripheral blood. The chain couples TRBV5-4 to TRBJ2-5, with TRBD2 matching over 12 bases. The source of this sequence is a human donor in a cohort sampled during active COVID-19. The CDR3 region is CASSSGLAGSQETQYF. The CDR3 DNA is TGTGCCAGCAGCTCTGGACTAGCGGGGAGTCAAGAGACCCAGTACTTC.